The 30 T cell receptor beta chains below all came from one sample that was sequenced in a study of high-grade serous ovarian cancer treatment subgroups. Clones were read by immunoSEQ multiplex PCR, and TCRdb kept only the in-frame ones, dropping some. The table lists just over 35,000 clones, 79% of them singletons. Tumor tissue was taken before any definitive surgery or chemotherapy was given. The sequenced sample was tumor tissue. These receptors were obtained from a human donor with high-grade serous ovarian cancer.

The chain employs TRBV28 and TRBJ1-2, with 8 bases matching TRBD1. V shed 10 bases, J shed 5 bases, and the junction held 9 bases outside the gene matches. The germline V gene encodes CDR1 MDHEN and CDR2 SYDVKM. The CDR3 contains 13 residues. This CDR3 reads CATLPGQAYGYTF. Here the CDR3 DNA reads TGTGCCACCCTCCCGGGACAGGCTTATGGCTACACCTTC.

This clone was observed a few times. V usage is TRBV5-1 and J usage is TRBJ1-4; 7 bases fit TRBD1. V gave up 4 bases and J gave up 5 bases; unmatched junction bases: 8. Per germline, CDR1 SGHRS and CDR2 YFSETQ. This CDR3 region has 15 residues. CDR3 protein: CASSTGDRENEKLFF. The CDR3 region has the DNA TGCGCCAGCAGCACTGGGGACAGAGAAAATGAAAAACTGTTTTTT.

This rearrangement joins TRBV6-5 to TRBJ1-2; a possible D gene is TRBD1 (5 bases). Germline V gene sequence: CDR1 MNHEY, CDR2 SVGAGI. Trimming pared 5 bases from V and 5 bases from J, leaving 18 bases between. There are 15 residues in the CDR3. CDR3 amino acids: CASSQIGLTVYGYTF. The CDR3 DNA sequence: TGTGCCAGCAGTCAGATTGGGCTGACAGTGTATGGCTACACCTTC.

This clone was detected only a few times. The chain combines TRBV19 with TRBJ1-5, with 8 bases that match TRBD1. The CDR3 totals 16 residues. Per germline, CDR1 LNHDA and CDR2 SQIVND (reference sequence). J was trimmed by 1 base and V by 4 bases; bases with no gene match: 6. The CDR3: CASSTRTGRSNQPQHF. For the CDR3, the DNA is TGTGCCAGTAGTACCCGGACAGGGAGGAGCAATCAGCCCCAGCATTTT.

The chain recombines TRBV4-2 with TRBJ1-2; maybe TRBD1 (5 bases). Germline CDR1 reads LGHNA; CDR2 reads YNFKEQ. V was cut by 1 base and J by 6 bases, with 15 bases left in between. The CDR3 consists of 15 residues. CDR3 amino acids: CASSQVRKGIHGYTF. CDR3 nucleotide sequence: TGTGCCAGCAGCCAAGTAAGAAAGGGGATTCATGGCTACACCTTC.

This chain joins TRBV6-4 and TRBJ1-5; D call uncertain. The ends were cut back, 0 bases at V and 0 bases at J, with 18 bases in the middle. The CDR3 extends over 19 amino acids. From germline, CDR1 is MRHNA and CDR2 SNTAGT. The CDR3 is CASSDSEPRRPYSNQPQHF. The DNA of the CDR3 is TGTGCCAGCAGTGACTCGGAGCCTCGGAGGCCATATAGCAATCAGCCCCAGCATTTT.

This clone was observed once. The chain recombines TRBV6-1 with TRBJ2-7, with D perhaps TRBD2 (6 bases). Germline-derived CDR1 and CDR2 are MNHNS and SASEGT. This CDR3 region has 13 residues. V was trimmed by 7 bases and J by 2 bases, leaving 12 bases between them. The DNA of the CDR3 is TGTGCCAGCAAGGGTGCGGGACCCTACGAGCAGTACTTC. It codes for CASKGAGPYEQYF.

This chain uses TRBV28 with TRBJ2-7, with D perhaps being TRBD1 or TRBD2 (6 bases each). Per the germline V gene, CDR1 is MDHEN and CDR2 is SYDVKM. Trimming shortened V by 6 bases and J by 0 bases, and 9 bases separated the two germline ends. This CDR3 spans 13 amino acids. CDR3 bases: TGTGCCAGCAGCCCGGGGGCCTCCTACGAGCAGTACTTC. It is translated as CASSPGASYEQYF.

The CDR3 spells CSVAMDSLDEQYF. In nucleotides, the CDR3 is TGCAGCGTTGCGATGGACAGTTTAGACGAGCAGTACTTC. V and J are TRBV29-1 and TRBJ2-7; D is possibly TRBD1 (6 bases). Germline values: CDR1 SQVTM, CDR2 ANQGSEA. V lost 4 bases and J 5 bases, leaving 15 bases between the germline ends. The CDR3 runs 13 residues.

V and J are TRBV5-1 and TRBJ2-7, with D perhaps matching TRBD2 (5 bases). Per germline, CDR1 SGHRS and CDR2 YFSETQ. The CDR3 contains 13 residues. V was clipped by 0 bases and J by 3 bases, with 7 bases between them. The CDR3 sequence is CASSLGGYYEQYF. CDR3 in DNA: TGCGCCAGCAGCTTGGGCGGGTACTACGAGCAGTACTTC.

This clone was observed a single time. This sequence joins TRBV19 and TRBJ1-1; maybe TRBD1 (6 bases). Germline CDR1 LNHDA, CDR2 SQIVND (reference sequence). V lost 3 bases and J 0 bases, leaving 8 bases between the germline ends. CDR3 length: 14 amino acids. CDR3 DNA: TGTGCCAGTAGTATGGCAGGGGTGAACACTGAAGCTTTCTTT. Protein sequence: CASSMAGVNTEAFF.

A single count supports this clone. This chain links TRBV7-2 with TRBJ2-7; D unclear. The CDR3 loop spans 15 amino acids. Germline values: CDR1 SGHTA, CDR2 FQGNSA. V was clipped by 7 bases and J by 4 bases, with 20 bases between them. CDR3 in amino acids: CASTPRTDDAYEQYF. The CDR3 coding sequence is TGTGCCAGCACCCCCAGGACGGACGATGCGTACGAGCAGTACTTC.

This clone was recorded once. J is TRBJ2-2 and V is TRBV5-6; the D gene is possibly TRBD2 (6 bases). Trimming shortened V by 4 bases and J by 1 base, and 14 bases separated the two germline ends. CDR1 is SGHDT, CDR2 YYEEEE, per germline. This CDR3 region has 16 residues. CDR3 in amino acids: CASSLGLTQNTGELFF. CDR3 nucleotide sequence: TGTGCCAGCAGCCTGGGACTTACTCAGAACACCGGGGAGCTGTTTTTT.

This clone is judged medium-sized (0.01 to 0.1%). As DNA, the CDR3 is TGTGCCAGCACGAAGGACGGCGCCTACGAGCAGTACTTC. Amino acid sequence: CASTKDGAYEQYF. This sequence joins TRBV28 and TRBJ2-7, with D unresolved. This CDR3 is built from 13 residues. Trimming shortened V by 7 bases and J by 2 bases, and 12 bases separated the two germline ends. Germline-derived CDR1 and CDR2 are MDHEN and SYDVKM.

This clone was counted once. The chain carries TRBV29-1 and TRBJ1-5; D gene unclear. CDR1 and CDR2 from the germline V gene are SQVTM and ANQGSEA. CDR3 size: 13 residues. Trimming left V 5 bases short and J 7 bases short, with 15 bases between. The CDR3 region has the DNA TGCAGCGTTAAGAGTGGGCGCGAACAGCCCCAGCATTTT. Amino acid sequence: CSVKSGREQPQHF.

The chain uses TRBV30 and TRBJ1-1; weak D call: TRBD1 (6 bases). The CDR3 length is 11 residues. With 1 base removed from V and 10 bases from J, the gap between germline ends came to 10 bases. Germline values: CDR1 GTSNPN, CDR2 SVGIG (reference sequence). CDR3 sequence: CAWSGDTLAFF. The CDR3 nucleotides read TGTGCCTGGAGTGGGGACACGTTAGCTTTCTTT.

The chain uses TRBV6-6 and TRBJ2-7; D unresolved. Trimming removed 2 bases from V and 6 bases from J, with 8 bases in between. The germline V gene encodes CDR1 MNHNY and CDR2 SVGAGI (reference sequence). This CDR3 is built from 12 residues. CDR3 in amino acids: CASSYESPEQYF. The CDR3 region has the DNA TGTGCCAGCAGTTACGAAAGCCCCGAGCAGTACTTC.

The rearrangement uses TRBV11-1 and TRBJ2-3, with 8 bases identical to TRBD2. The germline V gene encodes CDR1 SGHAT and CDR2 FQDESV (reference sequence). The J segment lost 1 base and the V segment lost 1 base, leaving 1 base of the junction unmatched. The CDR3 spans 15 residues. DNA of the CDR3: TGTGCCAGCAGCTTAGTGACTAGCGGCACAGATACGCAGTATTTT. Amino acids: CASSLVTSGTDTQYF.

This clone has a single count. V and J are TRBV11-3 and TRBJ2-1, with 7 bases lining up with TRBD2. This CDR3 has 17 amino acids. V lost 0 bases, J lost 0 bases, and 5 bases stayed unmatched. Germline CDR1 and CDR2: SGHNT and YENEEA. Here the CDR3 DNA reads TGTGCCAGCAGCTTAGATCGCGGCGGGAGCTCCTACAATGAGCAGTTCTTC. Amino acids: CASSLDRGGSSYNEQFF.

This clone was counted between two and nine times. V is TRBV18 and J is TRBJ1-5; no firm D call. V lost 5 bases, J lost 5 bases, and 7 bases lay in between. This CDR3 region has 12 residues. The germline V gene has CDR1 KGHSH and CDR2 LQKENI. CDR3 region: CASSSSDQPQHF. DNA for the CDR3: TGTGCCAGCTCATCCTCTGATCAGCCCCAGCATTTT. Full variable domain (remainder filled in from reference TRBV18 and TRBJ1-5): NAGVMQNPRHLVRRRGQEARLRCSPMKGHSHVYWYRQLPEEGLKFMVYLQKENIIDESGMPKERFSAEFPKEGPSILRIQQVVRGDSAAYFCASSSSDQPQHFGDGTRLSIL.

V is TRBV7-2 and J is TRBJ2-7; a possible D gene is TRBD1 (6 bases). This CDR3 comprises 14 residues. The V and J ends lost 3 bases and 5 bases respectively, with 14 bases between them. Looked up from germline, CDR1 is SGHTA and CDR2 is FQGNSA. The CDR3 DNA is TGTGCCAGCAGCTTCATACAGGGTCTGCACGAGCAGTACTTC. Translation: CASSFIQGLHEQYF.

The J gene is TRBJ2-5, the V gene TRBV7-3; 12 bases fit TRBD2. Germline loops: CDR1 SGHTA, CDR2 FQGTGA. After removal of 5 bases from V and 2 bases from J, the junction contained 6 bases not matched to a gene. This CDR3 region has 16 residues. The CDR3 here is CASSNGLAGPQETQYF. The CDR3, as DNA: TGTGCCAGCAGCAACGGACTAGCGGGACCTCAAGAGACCCAGTACTTC.

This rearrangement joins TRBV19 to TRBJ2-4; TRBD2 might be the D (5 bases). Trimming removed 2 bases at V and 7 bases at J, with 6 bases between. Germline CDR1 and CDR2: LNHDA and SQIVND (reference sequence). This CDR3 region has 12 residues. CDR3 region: CASSITGNIQYF. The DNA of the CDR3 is TGTGCCAGTAGTATAACGGGGAACATTCAGTACTTC.

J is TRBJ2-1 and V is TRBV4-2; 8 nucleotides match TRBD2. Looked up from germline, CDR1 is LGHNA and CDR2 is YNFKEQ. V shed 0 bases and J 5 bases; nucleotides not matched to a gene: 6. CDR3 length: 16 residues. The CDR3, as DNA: TGTGCCAGCAGCCAAGATCGGGAGGGCCTAAACAATGAGCAGTTCTTC. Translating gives CASSQDREGLNNEQFF.

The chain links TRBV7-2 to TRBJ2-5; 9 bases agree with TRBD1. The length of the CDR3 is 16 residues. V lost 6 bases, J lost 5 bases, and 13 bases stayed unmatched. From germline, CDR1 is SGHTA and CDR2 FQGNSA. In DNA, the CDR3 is TGTGCCAGCAGTTCCGGGACAGGGACCTTGAGGGAGACCCAGTACTTC. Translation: CASSSGTGTLRETQYF.

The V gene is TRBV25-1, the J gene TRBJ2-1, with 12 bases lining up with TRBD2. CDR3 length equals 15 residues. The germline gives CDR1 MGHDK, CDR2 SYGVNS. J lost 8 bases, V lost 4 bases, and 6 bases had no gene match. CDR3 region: CASSGLAGGEDEQFF. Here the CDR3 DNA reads TGTGCCAGCAGTGGCCTAGCGGGAGGGGAGGATGAGCAGTTCTTC.

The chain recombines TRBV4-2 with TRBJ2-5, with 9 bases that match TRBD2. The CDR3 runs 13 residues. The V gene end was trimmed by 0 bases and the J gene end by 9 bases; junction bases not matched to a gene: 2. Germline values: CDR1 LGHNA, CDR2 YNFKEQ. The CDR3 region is CASSQEGGGAQYF. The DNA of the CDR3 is TGTGCCAGCAGCCAAGAGGGCGGGGGGGCCCAGTACTTC.

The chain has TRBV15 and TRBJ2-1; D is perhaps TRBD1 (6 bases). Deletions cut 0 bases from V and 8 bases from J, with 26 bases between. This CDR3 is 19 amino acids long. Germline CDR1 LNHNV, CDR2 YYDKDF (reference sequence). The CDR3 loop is CATSRDRIGEDSRPYEQFF. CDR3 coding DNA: TGTGCCACCAGCAGAGATAGGATCGGTGAGGACAGCCGGCCCTATGAGCAGTTCTTC.

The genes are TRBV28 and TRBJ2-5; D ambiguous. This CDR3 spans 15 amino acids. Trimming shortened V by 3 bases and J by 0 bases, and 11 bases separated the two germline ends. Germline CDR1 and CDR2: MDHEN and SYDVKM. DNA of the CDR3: TGTGCCAGCAGTTTTATCACCGCGTACCAAGAGACCCAGTACTTC. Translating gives CASSFITAYQETQYF.

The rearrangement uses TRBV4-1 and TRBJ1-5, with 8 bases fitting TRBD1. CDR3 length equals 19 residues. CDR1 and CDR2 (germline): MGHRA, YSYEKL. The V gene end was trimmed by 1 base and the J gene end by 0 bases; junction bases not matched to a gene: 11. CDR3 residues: CASSQARDRTSYSNQPQHF. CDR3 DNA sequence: TGCGCCAGCAGCCAAGCCCGGGACAGGACTTCCTATAGCAATCAGCCCCAGCATTTT.